The rows below give T cell receptor beta chains drawn from one sample of a study of T cell clonotyping in hematopoietic cell transplantation. Repertoires were generated with immunoSEQ multiplex PCR, while TCRdb's copy carries only in-frame clones and drops some. Of about 9,400 clones in the sample, 60% to 80% are singletons; the top ten hold 15% to 20%. The sequencing here drew on PBMCs, taken 180 days after allogeneic stem cell transplant. The receptors stem from a male patient between 40 and 49 years old who had an allogeneic stem cell transplant from a related donor, so the T cells may come from the graft donor. Some clones in this sample may be carry-over from other donors' samples. CDR3s include the opening cysteine and the closing phenylalanine or tryptophan. A D gene is named only where the DNA matches it firmly. The size of a clone is reported for some rows only, either as once, few or many, or as a class for expanded clones.

V	D	J	size	CDR3	DNA
TRBV6-6	NA	TRBJ2-3	NA	CASSSPGDTQYF	TGTGCCAGCAGTTCACCAGGGGATACGCAGTATTTT
TRBV21-1	NA	TRBJ2-1	NA	CASSKEFAEPYNEQFF	TGTGCCAGCAGCAAAGAATTTGCGGAACCCTACAATGAGCAGTTCTTC
TRBV15	TRBD1	TRBJ1-5	few	CATSVQQGNQPQHF	TGTGCCACCAGCGTACAACAGGGGAATCAGCCCCAGCATTTT
TRBV18	TRBD2	TRBJ2-1	NA	CASSPPGLAGVVGDEQFF	TGTGCCAGCTCACCGCCCGGACTAGCGGGGGTCGTCGGGGATGAGCAGTTCTTC
TRBV11-2	NA	TRBJ1-3	NA	CASSRGNTIYF	TGTGCCAGTTCCAGGGGAAACACCATATATTTT
TRBV4-1	NA	TRBJ2-1	NA	CASSVWEPNEQFF	TGCGCCAGCAGTGTTTGGGAGCCCAATGAGCAGTTCTTC
TRBV5-1	NA	TRBJ1-1	NA	CASSRAEPNTEAFF	TGCGCCAGCAGCCGAGCTGAACCTAACACTGAAGCTTTCTTT
TRBV6-5	TRBD1	TRBJ1-5	NA	CASRPGGWINQPQHF	TGTGCCAGCAGACCAGGGGGATGGATCAATCAGCCCCAGCATTTT
TRBV10-3	NA	TRBJ2-2	NA	CAIRDGRDGTGELFF	TGTGCCATCCGGGACGGAAGGGACGGCACCGGGGAGCTGTTTTTT
TRBV27	NA	TRBJ1-2	NA	CASSLLGKQTYGYTF	TGTGCCAGCAGTTTATTGGGTAAACAGACCTATGGCTACACCTTC
TRBV7-2	NA	TRBJ1-2	NA	CASSLATHRVGYTF	TGTGCCAGCAGCTTGGCAACTCACAGGGTTGGCTACACCTTC
TRBV7-2	NA	TRBJ1-1	NA	CASSYLVPQEAFF	TGTGCCAGCAGCTACTTGGTACCACAAGAAGCTTTCTTT
TRBV6-1	NA	TRBJ1-3	NA	CASSEQGSSGNTIYF	TGTGCCAGCAGTGAGCAGGGTAGTTCTGGAAACACCATATATTTT
TRBV5-4	NA	TRBJ1-4	NA	CASSSTEINEKLFF	TGTGCCAGCAGTTCGACCGAGATAAATGAAAAACTGTTTTTT
TRBV30	NA	TRBJ1-5	NA	CAWSVQGVQPQHF	TGTGCCTGGAGTGTCCAGGGTGTACAGCCCCAGCATTTT
TRBV9	TRBD1	TRBJ1-6	NA	CASSVGDRVSPLHF	TGTGCCAGCAGCGTAGGGGACAGGGTTTCACCCCTCCACTTT
TRBV28	NA	TRBJ2-7	NA	CASTVGGYIEQYF	TGTGCCAGCACCGTGGGGGGTTACATAGAGCAGTACTTC
TRBV30	NA	TRBJ1-3	few	CAWSVPGSGNTIYF	TGTGCCTGGAGTGTACCGGGGTCTGGAAACACCATATATTTT
TRBV5-8	NA	TRBJ2-7	NA	CASSLEGGTAGEQYF	TGTGCCAGCAGCTTGGAGGGGGGGACCGCTGGCGAGCAGTACTTC
TRBV5-6	NA	TRBJ1-5	few	CASSLGVGNQPQHF	TGTGCCAGCAGCCTAGGGGTGGGCAATCAGCCCCAGCATTTT
TRBV29-1	NA	TRBJ2-7	few	CSVEVGPEQYF	TGCAGCGTTGAAGTGGGGCCCGAGCAGTACTTC
TRBV5-4	TRBD2	TRBJ2-3	NA	CASSPSGGSYTDTQYF	TGTGCCAGCAGCCCTAGCGGGGGGTCCTACACAGATACGCAGTATTTT
TRBV7-6	NA	TRBJ2-3	NA	CASSTYTDTQYF	TGTGCCAGCAGCACCTACACAGATACGCAGTATTTT
TRBV19	TRBD1	TRBJ2-2	NA	CASNRQGNTGELFF	TGTGCCAGTAATCGACAGGGGAACACCGGGGAGCTGTTTTTT
TRBV6-5	TRBD2	TRBJ2-3	NA	CASSYSPAGAADTQYF	TGTGCCAGCAGTTACTCTCCAGCGGGGGCGGCAGATACGCAGTATTTT
TRBV11-2	NA	TRBJ1-2	NA	CASTQNPGADYGYTF	TGTGCCAGCACCCAGAATCCGGGGGCCGACTATGGCTACACCTTC
TRBV5-1	NA	TRBJ2-3	NA	CASSFSPGAFTDTQYF	TGCGCCAGCAGCTTTTCGCCGGGGGCCTTCACAGATACGCAGTATTTT
TRBV6-5	TRBD1	TRBJ1-2	NA	CASSPTGPGYGYTF	TGTGCCAGCAGCCCGACAGGGCCCGGCTATGGCTACACCTTC
TRBV30	NA	TRBJ1-1	NA	CAWSLRTEAFF	TGTGCCTGGAGTCTAAGGACAGAAGCTTTCTTT
TRBV6-5	NA	TRBJ2-3	NA	CASTRKDPNTDTQYF	TGTGCCAGCACTAGAAAGGACCCAAACACAGATACGCAGTATTTT
TRBV11-3	TRBD2	TRBJ2-1	NA	CASSFSGTSGGVQFF	TGTGCCAGCAGCTTCTCAGGGACTAGCGGGGGGGTCCAGTTCTTC
TRBV2	TRBD2	TRBJ2-3	NA	CASRFPGLAASTDTQYF	TGTGCCAGCAGGTTTCCGGGACTAGCGGCGAGCACAGATACGCAGTATTTT
TRBV9	NA	TRBJ2-5	few	CASSVEDKTQETQYF	TGTGCCAGCAGCGTAGAGGACAAAACCCAAGAGACCCAGTACTTC
TRBV4-2	TRBD1	TRBJ1-6	NA	CASSQVGGTGNSPLHF	TGTGCCAGCAGCCAAGTTGGGGGGACAGGGAATTCACCCCTCCACTTT
TRBV7-6	NA	TRBJ1-4	once	CASSPGEGHFEKLFF	TGTGCCAGCAGTCCCGGTGAGGGGCACTTTGAAAAACTGTTTTTT
TRBV4-1	NA	TRBJ2-7	NA	CASSRGSRSSRSYEQYF	TGCGCCAGCAGCCGGGGCTCTAGATCCAGTCGCTCCTACGAGCAGTACTTC
TRBV2	NA	TRBJ2-7	NA	CASSGNLVSIYEQYF	TGTGCCAGCAGTGGAAATTTGGTCAGTATCTACGAGCAGTACTTC
TRBV2	NA	TRBJ1-4	NA	CASSELASKLFF	TGTGCCAGCAGTGAATTGGCTTCAAAACTGTTTTTT